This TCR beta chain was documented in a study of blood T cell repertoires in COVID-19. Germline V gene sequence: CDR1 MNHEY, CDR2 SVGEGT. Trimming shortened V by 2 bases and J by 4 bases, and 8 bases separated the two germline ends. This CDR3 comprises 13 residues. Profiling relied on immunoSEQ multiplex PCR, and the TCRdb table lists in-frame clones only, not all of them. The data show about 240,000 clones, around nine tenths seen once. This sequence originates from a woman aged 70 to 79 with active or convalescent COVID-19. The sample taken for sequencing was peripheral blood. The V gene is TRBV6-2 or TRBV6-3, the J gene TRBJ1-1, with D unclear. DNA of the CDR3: TGTGCCAGCAGTTACGGGAGATCCACTGAAGCTTTCTTT. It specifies CASSYGRSTEAFF.